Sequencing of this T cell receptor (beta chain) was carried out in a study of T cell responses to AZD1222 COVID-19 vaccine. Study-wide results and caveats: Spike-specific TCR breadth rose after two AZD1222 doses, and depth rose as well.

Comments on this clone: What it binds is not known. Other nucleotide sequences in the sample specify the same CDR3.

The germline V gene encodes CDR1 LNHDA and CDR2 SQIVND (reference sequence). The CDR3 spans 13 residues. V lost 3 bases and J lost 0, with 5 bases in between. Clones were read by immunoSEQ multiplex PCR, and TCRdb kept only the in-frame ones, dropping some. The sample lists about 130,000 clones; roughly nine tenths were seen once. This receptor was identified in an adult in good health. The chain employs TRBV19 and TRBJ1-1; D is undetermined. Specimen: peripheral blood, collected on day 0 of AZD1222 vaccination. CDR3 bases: TGTGCCAGTAGTATCTCTTTGAACACTGAAGCTTTCTTT. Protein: CASSISLNTEAFF. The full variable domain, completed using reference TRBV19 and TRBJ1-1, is DGGITQSPKYLFRKEGQNVTLSCEQNLNHDAMYWYRQDPGQGLRLIYYSQIVNDFQKGDIAEGYSVSREKKESFPLTVTSAQKNPTAFYLCASSISLNTEAFFGQGTRLTVV.